Below, 20 T cell receptor beta chains from the same sample are listed, as sequenced in a study of shared clonotypes between healthy human individuals. Here immunoSEQ multiplex PCR was the method, and the copy in TCRdb shows in-frame clones only, minus some. The sample yields nearly 2 million clones, roughly 95% seen once. Terminally differentiated effector memory CD45RA+ cells were excluded by CCR7 positive selection of CD45RO-negative cells. Source material: naive CD8+ T cells sorted from blood. These receptor sequences come from a man between 18 and 29 years old in good health.

In the case of this clone: The same CDR3 arises from other DNA sequences in this sample as well. This sequence joins TRBV9 and TRBJ2-2, with 10 bases identical to TRBD1. The junction had 2 bases not matched to a gene; V was cut back by 0 bases and J by 6 bases. The length of the CDR3 is 15 residues. The germline V gene has CDR1 SGDLS and CDR2 YYNGEE. DNA for the CDR3: TGTGCCAGCAGCGTAGCCGGGACAGGGGCCGGGGAGCTGTTTTTT. Protein product: CASSVAGTGAGELFF.

The genes are TRBV10-3 and TRBJ2-3; weak D call: TRBD1 (5 bases). The V and J ends lost 1 base and 2 bases respectively, with 16 bases between them. The CDR3 totals 17 residues. Germline V lookup: CDR1 ENHRY, CDR2 SYGVKD. CDR3 sequence (DNA): TGTGCCATCAGTGAGTTGCTTGCTACTGGGGCCACAGATACGCAGTATTTT. Translation: CAISELLATGATDTQYF.

This chain joins TRBV5-1 and TRBJ2-3, with 8 bases that match TRBD2. V lost 0 bases, J lost 4 bases, and 4 bases stayed unmatched. Germline CDR1 reads SGHRS; CDR2 reads YFSETQ. The length of the CDR3 is 15 residues. Here the CDR3 reads CASSLVVAGSDTQYF. The DNA of the CDR3 is TGCGCCAGCAGCTTGGTGGTAGCGGGGTCAGATACGCAGTATTTT.

Remarks on this clone: Other DNA sequences in the sample encode the same CDR3. V gene TRBV5-6 combines with J gene TRBJ1-1; D is unclear. Germline CDR1 reads SGHDT; CDR2 reads YYEEEE. V gave up 0 bases and J gave up 5 bases, with 8 bases separating them. This CDR3 spans 13 amino acids. CDR3 coding DNA: TGTGCCAGCAGCTTGGGTGGCGGGACTGAAGCTTTCTTT. Translation gives CASSLGGGTEAFF. The whole variable domain, remainder taken from reference TRBV5-6 and TRBJ1-1, is DAGVTQSPTHLIKTRGQQVTLRCSPKSGHDTVSWYQQALGQGPQFIFQYYEEEERQRGNFPDRFSGHQFPNYSSELNVNALLLGDSALYLCASSLGGGTEAFFGQGTRLTVV.

The V gene is TRBV19, the J gene TRBJ2-1, with D unresolved. Trimming took 3 bases from V and 8 from J, leaving 11 bases between them. Germline V gives CDR1 LNHDA, CDR2 SQIVND (reference sequence). The length of the CDR3 is 13 residues. The chain's CDR3 is CASSIPPVDEQFF. CDR3 in DNA: TGTGCCAGTAGTATCCCGCCAGTCGATGAGCAGTTCTTC. Combining the CDR3 with reference TRBV19 and TRBJ2-1 gives the whole variable domain DGGITQSPKYLFRKEGQNVTLSCEQNLNHDAMYWYRQDPGQGLRLIYYSQIVNDFQKGDIAEGYSVSREKKESFPLTVTSAQKNPTAFYLCASSIPPVDEQFFGPGTRLTVL.

This clone was seen a few times. V gene TRBV2 combines with J gene TRBJ1-4; no clear D gene. V lost 3 bases to trimming and J lost 8 bases, with 13 bases between them. In germline, CDR1 is SNHLY, CDR2 FYNNEI. CDR3 length: 14 amino acids. CDR3 nucleotide sequence: TGTGCCAGCAGTGAGTCGCCAGAGAGGGAAAAACTGTTTTTT. Encoded protein: CASSESPEREKLFF.

V usage is TRBV28 and J usage is TRBJ2-5; tentative D call: TRBD1 (6 bases). V lost 3 bases and J lost 5, with 16 bases in between. The CDR3 length is 15 residues. Germline CDR1 MDHEN, CDR2 SYDVKM. The chain's CDR3 is CASSLQGTPGETQYF. CDR3 sequence (DNA): TGTGCCAGCAGTTTGCAGGGGACCCCTGGGGAGACCCAGTACTTC.

The rearrangement links TRBV6-1 to TRBJ2-5; tentatively, D is TRBD1 (5 bases). V shed 2 bases and J shed 7 bases, with 20 bases lying between them. The CDR3 is 16 amino acids. Germline V gives CDR1 MNHNS, CDR2 SASEGT. The CDR3 DNA reads TGTGCCAGCAGTGAATGGCTAGGGGAAGGTCTGGGGACCCAGTACTTC. This encodes CASSEWLGEGLGTQYF.

The chain combines TRBV4-3 with TRBJ1-1, with a possible D match to TRBD1 (5 bases). CDR3 length: 17 amino acids. Trimming pared 4 bases from V and 3 bases from J, leaving 21 bases between. The germline V gene encodes CDR1 LGHNA and CDR2 YSLEER. In DNA form, the CDR3 reads TGCGCCAGCAGCCCTCTGGTGGCAGGAGGGGATTACACTGAAGCTTTCTTT. Translated, it gives CASSPLVAGGDYTEAFF.

This chain uses TRBV10-3 with TRBJ1-1; TRBD1 aligns across 7 bases. The germline CDR1 and CDR2 sequences are ENHRY and SYGVKD. The length of the CDR3 is 13 residues. Trimming at V came to 5 bases and at J to 11 bases, leaving 11 bases not matched to a gene. The CDR3 bases are TGTGCCATCAGTCAGCCGGACAGGATTGAGGCTTTCTTT. Amino acid sequence: CAISQPDRIEAFF.

This clone was counted a single time. V and J are TRBV5-3 and TRBJ2-3; D possibly corresponds to TRBD2 (6 bases). Being an ORF, TRBV5-3 has a function that is uncertain. V was clipped by 5 bases and J by 6 bases, with 19 bases between them. The CDR3 consists of 15 residues. The CDR3 region has the DNA TGTGCCAGAAGTAACGGGAGCCCTGAGGACGATACGCAGTATTTT. This gives the protein CARSNGSPEDDTQYF.

This sequence joins TRBV9 and TRBJ2-5, with 10 nucleotides matching TRBD1. Per germline, CDR1 SGDLS and CDR2 YYNGEE. V gave up 0 bases and J gave up 4 bases; unmatched junction bases: 6. The length of the CDR3 is 16 residues. The CDR3: CASSVAGTGAPETQYF. The CDR3 region has the DNA TGTGCCAGCAGCGTAGCCGGGACAGGGGCTCCAGAGACCCAGTACTTC.

The V gene is TRBV4-1, the J gene TRBJ1-1; 7 bases align to TRBD1. From germline, CDR1 is MGHRA and CDR2 YSYEKL. Trimming at V came to 3 bases and at J to 0 bases, leaving 10 bases not matched to a gene. CDR3 length: 17 amino acids. The CDR3 region is CASSQGLRGRVNTEAFF. The CDR3 region has the DNA TGCGCCAGCAGCCAGGGACTCAGGGGGAGGGTGAACACTGAAGCTTTCTTT.

This clone occurred once. CDR3 in DNA: TGCAGCGTCGTAGCGCGGCCCAACAGGGTCTACAATGAGCAGTTCTTC. It specifies CSVVARPNRVYNEQFF. V gene TRBV29-1 combines with J gene TRBJ2-1, with D possibly TRBD1 on 6 matching bases. The germline V gene encodes CDR1 SQVTM and CDR2 ANQGSEA. The germline V and J ends were trimmed by 6 bases and 3 bases, with 21 bases remaining between them. The CDR3 totals 16 residues.

V usage is TRBV7-6 and J usage is TRBJ1-2; D remains unclear. This CDR3 comprises 12 residues. The germline CDR1 and CDR2 sequences are SGHVS and FNYEAQ. V was clipped by 8 bases and J by 5 bases, with 12 bases between them. CDR3 nucleotides: TGTGCCAGCGGATTCGACATATATGGCTACACCTTC. It specifies CASGFDIYGYTF. Looking up the rest from reference TRBV7-6 and TRBJ1-2 gives the full variable domain: GAGVSQSPRYKVTKRGQDVALRCDPISGHVSLYWYRQALGQGPEFLTYFNYEAQQDKSGLPNDRFSAERPEGSISTLTIQRTEQRDSAMYRCASGFDIYGYTFGSGTRLTVV.

This sequence joins TRBV23-1 and TRBJ2-1, with D possibly TRBD1 on 6 matching bases. TRBV23-1 is identified as an open reading frame with a role that is uncertain. The CDR3 spans 16 residues. Trimming removed 0 bases from V and 3 bases from J, with 12 bases in between. The CDR3: CASSQSGGQSYNEQFF. The CDR3 DNA reads as TGCGCCAGCAGTCAATCTGGCGGACAGAGCTACAATGAGCAGTTCTTC.

The gene calls are TRBV19 and TRBJ1-1; tentatively, D is TRBD1 (5 bases). Trimming stripped 4 bases from V and 1 base from J, with 13 bases between. This CDR3 comprises 15 residues. Germline V gene lookup returns CDR1 LNHDA and CDR2 SQIVND (reference sequence). DNA of the CDR3: TGTGCCAGTAGTACGAACCCGGACACGAACACTGAAGCTTTCTTT. This gives the protein CASSTNPDTNTEAFF.

The rearrangement links TRBV6-1 to TRBJ2-5; weak D call: TRBD2 (6 bases). The CDR3 contains 14 residues. Germline CDR1 and CDR2: MNHNS and SASEGT. V lost 7 bases to trimming and J lost 5 bases, with 17 bases between them. In DNA form, the CDR3 reads TGTGCCAGCACCGATGGAGGGGTAGGGGAGACCCAGTACTTC. Translated, it gives CASTDGGVGETQYF.

About this clone: The same CDR3 also results from other DNA sequences found in this sample. The V gene is TRBV27, the J gene TRBJ2-7; 9 positions agree with TRBD1. In germline, CDR1 is MNHEY, CDR2 SMNVEV (reference sequence). After removal of 3 bases from V and 1 base from J, the junction contained 4 bases not matched to a gene. There are 15 residues in the CDR3. CDR3 region: CASSLTGGASYEQYF. The DNA of the CDR3 is TGTGCCAGCAGTTTGACAGGGGGAGCTTCCTACGAGCAGTACTTC.

V usage is TRBV10-2 and J usage is TRBJ2-2; either TRBD1 or TRBD2 may fit D (5 bases each). There are 12 residues in the CDR3. V was pared by 7 bases and J by 3 bases, with 6 bases between. Germline assignment: CDR1 WSHSY and CDR2 SAAADI. In DNA, the CDR3 is TGCGCCAGCATGGGACACACCGGGGAGCTGTTTTTT. Its protein product is CASMGHTGELFF.